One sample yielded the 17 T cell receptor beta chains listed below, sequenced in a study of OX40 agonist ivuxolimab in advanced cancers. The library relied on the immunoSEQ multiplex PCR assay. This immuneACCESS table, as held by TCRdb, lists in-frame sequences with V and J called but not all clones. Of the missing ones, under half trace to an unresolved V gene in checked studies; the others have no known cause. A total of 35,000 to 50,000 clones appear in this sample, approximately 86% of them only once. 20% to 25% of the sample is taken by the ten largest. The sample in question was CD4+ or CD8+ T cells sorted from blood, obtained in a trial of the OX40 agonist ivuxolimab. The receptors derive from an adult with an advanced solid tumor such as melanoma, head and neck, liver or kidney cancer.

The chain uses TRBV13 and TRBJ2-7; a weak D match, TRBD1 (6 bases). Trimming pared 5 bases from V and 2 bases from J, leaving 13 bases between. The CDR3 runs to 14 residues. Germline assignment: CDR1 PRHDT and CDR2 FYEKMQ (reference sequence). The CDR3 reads CASSPGRGPYEQYF. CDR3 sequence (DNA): TGTGCCAGCAGCCCGGGCAGGGGTCCCTACGAGCAGTACTTC.

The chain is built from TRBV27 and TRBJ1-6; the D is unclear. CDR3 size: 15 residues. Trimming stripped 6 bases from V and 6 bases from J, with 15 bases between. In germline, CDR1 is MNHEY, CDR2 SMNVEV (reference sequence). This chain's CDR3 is CASRRRENFNSPLHF. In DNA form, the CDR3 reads TGTGCCAGCAGACGGAGGGAAAACTTTAATTCACCCCTCCACTTT.

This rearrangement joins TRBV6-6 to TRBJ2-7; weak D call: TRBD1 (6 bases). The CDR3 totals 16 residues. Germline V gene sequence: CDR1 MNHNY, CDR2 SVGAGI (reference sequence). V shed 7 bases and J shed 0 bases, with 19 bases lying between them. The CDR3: CASTPIPTGSSYEQYF. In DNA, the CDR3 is TGTGCCAGCACCCCAATCCCGACAGGCAGCTCCTACGAGCAGTACTTC.

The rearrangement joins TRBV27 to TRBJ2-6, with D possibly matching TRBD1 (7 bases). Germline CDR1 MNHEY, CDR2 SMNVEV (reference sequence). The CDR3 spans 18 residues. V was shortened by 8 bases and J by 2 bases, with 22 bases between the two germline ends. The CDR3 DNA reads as TGTGCCAGCGGCCCCGACAGGGAGGTTCACCCTGGGGCCAACGTCCTGACTTTC. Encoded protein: CASGPDREVHPGANVLTF.

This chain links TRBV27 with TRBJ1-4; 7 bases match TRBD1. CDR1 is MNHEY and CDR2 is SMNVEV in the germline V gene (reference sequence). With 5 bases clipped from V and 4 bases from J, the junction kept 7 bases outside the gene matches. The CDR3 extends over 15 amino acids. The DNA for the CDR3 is TGTGCCAGCAGTACAGGGACAGTCCTTAATGAAAAACTGTTTTTT. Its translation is CASSTGTVLNEKLFF.

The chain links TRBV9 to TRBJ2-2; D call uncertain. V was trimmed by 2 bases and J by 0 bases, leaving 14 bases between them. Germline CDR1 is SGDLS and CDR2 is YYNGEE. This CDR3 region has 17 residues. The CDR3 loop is CASSVHRVTSNTGELFF. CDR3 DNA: TGTGCCAGCAGCGTCCATCGGGTGACCTCGAACACCGGGGAGCTGTTTTTT.

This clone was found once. CDR3 nucleotide sequence: TGCGCCAGCAGCCAAGGGGAGCGGGGGGCTCAAGAGACCCAGTACTTC. This codes for CASSQGERGAQETQYF. J is TRBJ2-5 and V is TRBV4-1, with TRBD2 identical over 9 bases. Germline CDR1 reads MGHRA; CDR2 reads YSYEKL. This CDR3 comprises 16 residues. V gave up 1 base and J gave up 2 bases; unmatched junction bases: 5.

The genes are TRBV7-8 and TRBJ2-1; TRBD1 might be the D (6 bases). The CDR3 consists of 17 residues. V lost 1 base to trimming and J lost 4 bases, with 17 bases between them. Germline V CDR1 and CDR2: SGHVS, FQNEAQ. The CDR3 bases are TGTGCCAGCAGCTTAGAACAGGGTTTGACCCCGTACAATGAGCAGTTCTTC. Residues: CASSLEQGLTPYNEQFF.

The CDR3 loop reads CASSYLSSKNTGELFF. Here the CDR3 DNA reads TGTGCCAGCAGTTACTTGTCTAGCAAAAACACCGGGGAGCTGTTTTTT. V and J are TRBV6-5 and TRBJ2-2; the D gene is possibly TRBD2 (5 bases). V was trimmed by 1 base and J by 2 bases, leaving 11 bases between them. The CDR3 covers 16 residues. Germline lookup yields CDR1 MNHEY and CDR2 SVGAGI.

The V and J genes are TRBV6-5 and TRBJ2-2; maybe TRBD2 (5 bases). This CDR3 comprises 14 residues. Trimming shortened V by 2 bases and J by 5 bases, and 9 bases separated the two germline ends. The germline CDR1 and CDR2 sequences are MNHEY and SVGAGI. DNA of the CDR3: TGTGCCAGCAGTTACGGGGAGTATACCGGGGAGCTGTTTTTT. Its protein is CASSYGEYTGELFF.

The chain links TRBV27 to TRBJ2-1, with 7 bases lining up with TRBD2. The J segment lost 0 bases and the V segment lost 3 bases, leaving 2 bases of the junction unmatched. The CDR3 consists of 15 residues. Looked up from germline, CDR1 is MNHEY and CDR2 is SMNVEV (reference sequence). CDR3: CASSLGTTSYNEQFF. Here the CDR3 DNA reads TGTGCCAGCAGTTTGGGGACTACCTCCTACAATGAGCAGTTCTTC.

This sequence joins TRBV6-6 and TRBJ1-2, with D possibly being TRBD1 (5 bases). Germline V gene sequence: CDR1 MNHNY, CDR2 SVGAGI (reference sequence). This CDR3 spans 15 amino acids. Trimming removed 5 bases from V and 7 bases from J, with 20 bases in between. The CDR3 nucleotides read TGTGCCAGCAGTCCACCGGGACTCACCACAGGTGGCTACACCTTC. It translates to CASSPPGLTTGGYTF.

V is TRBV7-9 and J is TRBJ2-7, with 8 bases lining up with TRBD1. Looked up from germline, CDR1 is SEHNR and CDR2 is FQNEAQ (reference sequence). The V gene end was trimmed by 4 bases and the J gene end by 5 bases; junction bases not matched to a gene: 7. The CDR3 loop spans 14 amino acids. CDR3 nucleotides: TGTGCCAGCAGCTCCGGACAGGGTATCCACGAGCAGTACGTC. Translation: CASSSGQGIHEQYV.

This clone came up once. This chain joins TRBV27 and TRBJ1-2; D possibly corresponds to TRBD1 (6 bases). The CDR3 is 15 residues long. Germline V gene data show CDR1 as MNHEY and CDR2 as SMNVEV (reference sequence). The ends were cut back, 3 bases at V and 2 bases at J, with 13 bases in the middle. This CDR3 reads CASSFSMGGNYGYTF. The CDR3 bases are TGTGCCAGCAGTTTTTCAATGGGGGGCAACTATGGCTACACCTTC.

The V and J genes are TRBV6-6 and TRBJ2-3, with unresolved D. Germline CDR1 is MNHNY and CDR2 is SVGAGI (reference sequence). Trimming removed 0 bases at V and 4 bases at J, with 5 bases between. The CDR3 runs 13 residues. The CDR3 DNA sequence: TGTGCCAGCAGTTACTCCCAGGCAGATACGCAGTATTTT. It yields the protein CASSYSQADTQYF.

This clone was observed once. The CDR3 region has the DNA TGTGCCAGCAGTGAGGGGATCACTGAAGCTTTCTTT. Translated, it gives CASSEGITEAFF. The chain uses TRBV6-1 and TRBJ1-1; D gene unclear. CDR1 MNHNS and CDR2 SASEGT come from the germline V gene. The germline V and J ends were trimmed by 3 bases and 4 bases, with 6 bases remaining between them. CDR3 size: 12 residues.

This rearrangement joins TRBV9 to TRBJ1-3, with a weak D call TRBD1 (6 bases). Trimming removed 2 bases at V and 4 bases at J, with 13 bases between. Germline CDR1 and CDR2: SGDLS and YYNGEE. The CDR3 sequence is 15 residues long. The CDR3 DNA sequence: TGTGCCAGCAGCGTCTACAGGGACGCCGGAAACACCATATATTTT. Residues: CASSVYRDAGNTIYF.